The sequence of this T cell receptor beta chain was determined in a study of beta chain features in type 1 diabetes (dated by TCRdb to the late 2010s). Looking at the study overall: No differences in mean age, gender distribution, total cell number or subset yield were found between patients and healthy donors. Across all samples, roughly 110,000,000 sorted cells were examined, and cell number per subset correlated strongly with RNA yield. The study compared TCRB repertoires of sorted circulating CD4+ T cell subsets between recently diagnosed type 1 diabetes patients and matched healthy donors. Regulatory and stem cell-like memory subsets were obtained from only 8 patients and roughly eight healthy donors, while naive and central memory subsets were obtained from all 30 or so donors.

From each donor, a single peripheral blood sample of around 0.12 L on average was drawn into heparinised tubes. Naive, central memory, regulatory and stem cell-like memory CD4+ T cells were sorted on a BD FACSAria II using a panel including CD45RO, CCR7, CD25, CD127, CD95 and CD27. A purity above 95% was achieved for all sorted populations. PBMCs were separated immediately by Lymphoprep density gradient centrifugation and were stained directly, without being cultured. To minimize batch effects, samples were stained and sorted in pairs, one healthy donor with one patient per experiment. A word on this clone: There is no known antigen for this receptor. No much larger clone exists at a distance of one base, and base qualities are not known.

All of the isolated RNA was reverse transcribed with the High Capacity cDNA Reverse Transcription Kit, so expressed TCRB transcripts were sequenced. Naive, central memory and regulatory T cell samples underwent deep immunoSEQ sequencing, averaging about 3.57 million total reads per sample. Sorted cells were lysed in RLT buffer, and RNA was extracted using DNase-treated RNeasy Micro or Mini kits according to cell number. To prevent cross-contamination, every cell subset was processed on its own, while patient and healthy donor samples were processed together. The immunoSEQ multiplex PCR was used to amplify TCRB sequences from cDNA, yielding 87-bp fragments that span the CDR3 region. Amplicons were sequenced on the Illumina HiSeq platform. The original pipeline was this. Synthetic template baselines were used to correct PCR bias computationally, reads within Hamming distance 2 were collapsed together, and singletons that could not be merged were discarded. By aligning reads against IMGT, V, D and J genes, CDR3 length, and insertions or deletions at six rearrangement sites were assigned. Within each subset, clonotype counts were normalized to the number of sorted cells before true diversity and Gini coefficients were calculated with the tcR R package. The overlap coefficient, calculated on TCRB nucleotide sequences, was used to quantify repertoire sharing. TCRdb holds this immuneACCESS table with in-frame rearrangements only. Some clones are missing; in checked studies, unresolved V genes explain under half, and the rest has no known cause. Clonal size and the V and J genes are those of that table, whereas D and trimming came from the DNA. The table for this sample lists about 150,000 clones; around 10% of them were counted only once. Clones ranked in the top ten supply 0.45% to 0.5% of the sample.

On the study overall, not on this receptor specifically: Patients with type 1 diabetes made fewer insertions and deleted more nucleotides at VDJ recombination sites, implying thymic rearrangement abnormalities. The naive, central memory and regulatory TCRB repertoires appeared to resemble one another more closely among patients than among healthy donors. Type 1 diabetes patients showed a moderate but significant shortening of TCRB CDR3 length in all four CD4+ subsets. PCR might favor shorter templates, but patient and control samples were amplified and corrected together, so any skew would affect both groups equally. Sequencing cDNA rather than genomic DNA could over-represent highly expressing activated cells, although activation and CD3 levels did not differ between groups. Only small numbers of individuals were included in the HLA sub-analyses, which left unresolved whether HLA type had any influence on TCRB rearrangement.

Sequences SGHTA (CDR1) and FQGNSA (CDR2) are obtained from the germline V gene. Reading from cysteine to phenylalanine, the CDR3 counts 15 amino acids. Only the CDR3 portion is preserved as DNA: 45 bases, with reading frame beginning at the first base. V is trimmed back by 3 bases and J by 5 bases, and the junction contains 8 bases that no gene match accounts for. The chain couples TRBV7-2 to TRBJ2-5; 8 central bases correspond to TRBD2. Input material: central memory CD4+ T cells from blood. This sequence originates from a young man with type 1 diabetes. The DNA is as follows: TGTGCCAGCAGCTTCTCCGGGACTAGGGCTGAGACCCAGTACTTC. It translates to CASSFSGTRAETQYF.